A selection of T cell receptor beta chains follows, all from one sample in a study of blood T cell repertoires in COVID-19. Data came from immunoSEQ multiplex PCR; TCRdb stores just in-frame clones and leaves some out. The profile shows about 110,000 clones, roughly 88% of them singletons. The sequenced material came from peripheral blood. All receptors derive from a human donor in a cohort sampled during active COVID-19. CDR3s include the opening cysteine and the closing phenylalanine or tryptophan. D genes are given only for firm matches. Expanded clones get a size class; other rows say once, few or many, or leave the size out.

d_call: TRBD1; v_call: TRBV6-1; cdr3_length: 17; clone_size: once; j_call: TRBJ2-7; cdr3_nt: TGTGCCAGCAGTGATTCCGAACAGGGGACCATCCCCTACGAGCAGTACTTC; cdr3_aa: CASSDSEQGTIPYEQYF
d_call: TRBD1; v_call: TRBV5-6; cdr3_length: 14; clone_size: NA; j_call: TRBJ2-7; cdr3_nt: TGTGCCAGCAGCTTCGGGACAGGGGGCTACGAGCAGTACTTC; cdr3_aa: CASSFGTGGYEQYF
d_call: NA; v_call: TRBV28; cdr3_length: 16; clone_size: NA; j_call: TRBJ1-2; cdr3_nt: TGTGCCAGCACCCCAGGGTACAGAAAAGGAGACTATGGCTACACCTTC; cdr3_aa: CASTPGYRKGDYGYTF
d_call: TRBD2; v_call: TRBV19; cdr3_length: 15; clone_size: NA; j_call: TRBJ2-1; cdr3_nt: TGTGCCAGTAGCTTAGCGGGGGGTTCCTACAATGAGCAGTTCTTC; cdr3_aa: CASSLAGGSYNEQFF
d_call: NA; v_call: TRBV5-1; cdr3_length: 14; clone_size: NA; j_call: TRBJ2-3; cdr3_nt: TGCGCCAGCAGCTTGTATTCCGGGGCAGATACGCAGTATTTT; cdr3_aa: CASSLYSGADTQYF
d_call: TRBD1; v_call: TRBV5-5; cdr3_length: 15; clone_size: NA; j_call: TRBJ2-1; cdr3_nt: TGTGCCAGCAGCCGGGGACAGGGGGTATACAATGAGCAGTTCTTC; cdr3_aa: CASSRGQGVYNEQFF
d_call: TRBD1; v_call: TRBV10-3; cdr3_length: 14; clone_size: NA; j_call: TRBJ2-7; cdr3_nt: TGTGCCATCAGGGAGGGGCAGGGGGCGGGTGAGCAGTACTTC; cdr3_aa: CAIREGQGAGEQYF
d_call: TRBD1; v_call: TRBV7-9; cdr3_length: 15; clone_size: NA; j_call: TRBJ2-7; cdr3_nt: TGTGCCGGCAGCGGCGCGGACAGGGGGACTTACGAGCAGTACTTC; cdr3_aa: CAGSGADRGTYEQYF
d_call: TRBD1; v_call: TRBV27; cdr3_length: 15; clone_size: NA; j_call: TRBJ1-5; cdr3_nt: TGTGCCAGCAGTGGGGGGACAGGGGCTGAGCAGCCCCAGCATTTT; cdr3_aa: CASSGGTGAEQPQHF
d_call: TRBD1; v_call: TRBV19; cdr3_length: 13; clone_size: NA; j_call: TRBJ1-2; cdr3_nt: TGTGCCAGTATGACAGACAGGGTCTATGGCTACACCTTC; cdr3_aa: CASMTDRVYGYTF
d_call: NA; v_call: TRBV21-1; cdr3_length: 16; clone_size: NA; j_call: TRBJ2-1; cdr3_nt: TGTGCCAGCAGCCCACAGGGCGATAGCTCCTACAATGAGCAGTTCTTC; cdr3_aa: CASSPQGDSSYNEQFF
d_call: NA; v_call: TRBV19; cdr3_length: 18; clone_size: NA; j_call: TRBJ1-3; cdr3_nt: TGTGCCAGTAGTATAGTTCCTCGGACAGCCTTCTCTGGAAACACCATATATTTT; cdr3_aa: CASSIVPRTAFSGNTIYF
d_call: NA; v_call: TRBV6-1; cdr3_length: 13; clone_size: NA; j_call: TRBJ1-6; cdr3_nt: TGTGCCAGCAGTGACAAAAATAATTCACCCCTCCACTTT; cdr3_aa: CASSDKNNSPLHF
d_call: NA; v_call: TRBV5-1; cdr3_length: 15; clone_size: NA; j_call: TRBJ2-3; cdr3_nt: TGCGCCAGCAGCTTGGCCGCCCCACCCAGGGATACGCAGTATTTT; cdr3_aa: CASSLAAPPRDTQYF
d_call: TRBD1; v_call: TRBV6-5; cdr3_length: 15; clone_size: NA; j_call: TRBJ2-7; cdr3_nt: TGTGCCAGCAGTTCTACCGGGACAGCCATCTACGAGCAGTACTTC; cdr3_aa: CASSSTGTAIYEQYF
d_call: TRBD1; v_call: TRBV18; cdr3_length: 13; clone_size: NA; j_call: TRBJ2-3; cdr3_nt: TGTGCCAGCACAACAGGGGGCACAGATACGCAGTATTTT; cdr3_aa: CASTTGGTDTQYF
d_call: NA; v_call: TRBV4-2; cdr3_length: 16; clone_size: once; j_call: TRBJ2-2; cdr3_nt: TGTGCCAGCAGCCAAGGACTTAGGGGTGACACCGGGGAGCTGTTTTTT; cdr3_aa: CASSQGLRGDTGELFF
d_call: TRBD2; v_call: TRBV15; cdr3_length: 15; clone_size: NA; j_call: TRBJ2-1; cdr3_nt: TGTGCCACCAGCAGGGCCGGGACTAGCGGAACTCCTCAGTTCTTC; cdr3_aa: CATSRAGTSGTPQFF
d_call: NA; v_call: TRBV19; cdr3_length: 14; clone_size: NA; j_call: TRBJ2-1; cdr3_nt: TGTGCCAGTAGCGGGTGGGGGCCCGGCAATGAGCAGTTCTTC; cdr3_aa: CASSGWGPGNEQFF
d_call: TRBD1; v_call: TRBV2; cdr3_length: 14; clone_size: NA; j_call: TRBJ1-2; cdr3_nt: TGTGCCAGCACCCAGACAGGGAACGCAAATGGCTACACCTTC; cdr3_aa: CASTQTGNANGYTF
d_call: NA; v_call: TRBV27; cdr3_length: 12; clone_size: NA; j_call: TRBJ1-1; cdr3_nt: TGTGCCAGCAGTGGGGCCGAACTTGAAGCTTTCTTT; cdr3_aa: CASSGAELEAFF
d_call: TRBD2; v_call: TRBV5-4; cdr3_length: 19; clone_size: NA; j_call: TRBJ2-1; cdr3_nt: TGTGCCAGCAGCGCGGGACTAGCGGGAGTCCGACGGTCCTACAATGAGCAGTTCTTC; cdr3_aa: CASSAGLAGVRRSYNEQFF
d_call: TRBD1; v_call: TRBV6-5; cdr3_length: 15; clone_size: NA; j_call: TRBJ1-2; cdr3_nt: TGTGCCAGCAGTCCATTTACAGGGGGCGAATATGGCTACACCTTC; cdr3_aa: CASSPFTGGEYGYTF
d_call: TRBD1; v_call: TRBV5-4; cdr3_length: 13; clone_size: once; j_call: TRBJ1-2; cdr3_nt: TGTGCCAGCAGCTTGGACAGGGGGCGCGGCTACACCTTC; cdr3_aa: CASSLDRGRGYTF
d_call: TRBD2; v_call: TRBV9; cdr3_length: 15; clone_size: NA; j_call: TRBJ2-1; cdr3_nt: TGTGCCAGCAGCGTTACTAGCGGGGGGGTGAATGAGCAGTTCTTC; cdr3_aa: CASSVTSGGVNEQFF
d_call: TRBD2; v_call: TRBV7-9; cdr3_length: 14; clone_size: NA; j_call: TRBJ2-7; cdr3_nt: TGTGCCAGCAGCCGCGGGAGCGGGCCCTACGAGCAGTACTTC; cdr3_aa: CASSRGSGPYEQYF
d_call: NA; v_call: TRBV7-2; cdr3_length: 14; clone_size: NA; j_call: TRBJ1-4; cdr3_nt: TGTGCCAGCAGCTTAAGGGGGAGTTGGGAAAAACTGTTTTTT; cdr3_aa: CASSLRGSWEKLFF
d_call: NA; v_call: TRBV29-1; cdr3_length: 13; clone_size: once; j_call: TRBJ1-1; cdr3_nt: TGCAGCGTTGAGGCCGGGATGAACACTGAAGCTTTCTTT; cdr3_aa: CSVEAGMNTEAFF
d_call: NA; v_call: TRBV6-5; cdr3_length: 14; clone_size: NA; j_call: TRBJ2-3; cdr3_nt: TGTGCCAGCAGTTACGGGGGCGGTACAGATACGCAGTATTTT; cdr3_aa: CASSYGGGTDTQYF
d_call: TRBD2; v_call: TRBV3-1/TRBV3-2; cdr3_length: 14; clone_size: NA; j_call: TRBJ2-5; cdr3_nt: TGTGCCAGCAGCCGGGACTATACCCGGGAGACCCAGTACTTC; cdr3_aa: CASSRDYTRETQYF
d_call: TRBD2; v_call: TRBV7-3; cdr3_length: 15; clone_size: few; j_call: TRBJ2-1; cdr3_nt: TGTGCCAGCAGCTTACAGTCTAGCGGACGCAATGAGCAGTTCTTC; cdr3_aa: CASSLQSSGRNEQFF
d_call: NA; v_call: TRBV11-2; cdr3_length: 14; clone_size: few; j_call: TRBJ1-2; cdr3_nt: TGTGCCAGCAGCCCCGCAGGGACAAACTATGGCTACACCTTC; cdr3_aa: CASSPAGTNYGYTF
d_call: NA; v_call: TRBV30; cdr3_length: 14; clone_size: NA; j_call: TRBJ1-1; cdr3_nt: TGTGCCTGGAGAAAATTAACAGGGAACACTGAAGCTTTCTTT; cdr3_aa: CAWRKLTGNTEAFF
d_call: TRBD1; v_call: TRBV12-3/TRBV12-4; cdr3_length: 13; clone_size: once; j_call: TRBJ1-2; cdr3_nt: TGTGCCAGCAGCCGAGGGACAGGGGATGGCTACACCTTC; cdr3_aa: CASSRGTGDGYTF
d_call: NA; v_call: TRBV7-3; cdr3_length: 15; clone_size: once; j_call: TRBJ2-2; cdr3_nt: TGTGCCAGCACCGGGGGACTGTCAGGCACCGGGGAGCTGTTTTTT; cdr3_aa: CASTGGLSGTGELFF
d_call: TRBD2; v_call: TRBV28; cdr3_length: 20; clone_size: few; j_call: TRBJ2-1; cdr3_nt: TGTGCCAGCAGTTTATTAGGACTAGCGGGGGGCGGAAGCTCCTACAATGAGCAGTTCTTC; cdr3_aa: CASSLLGLAGGGSSYNEQFF
d_call: TRBD1; v_call: TRBV5-5; cdr3_length: 15; clone_size: NA; j_call: TRBJ2-7; cdr3_nt: TGTGCCAGCAGCTTATCCGGGACAGGGAATTACGAGCAGTACTTC; cdr3_aa: CASSLSGTGNYEQYF
d_call: NA; v_call: TRBV5-5; cdr3_length: 15; clone_size: NA; j_call: TRBJ2-5; cdr3_nt: TGTGCCAGCAGCTTGTCTTCGGCAGGGTCAGAGACCCAGTACTTC; cdr3_aa: CASSLSSAGSETQYF
d_call: TRBD1; v_call: TRBV7-2; cdr3_length: 14; clone_size: NA; j_call: TRBJ1-1; cdr3_nt: TGTGCCAGCAGCCGTGACAGGGTCGGCACTGAAGCTTTCTTT; cdr3_aa: CASSRDRVGTEAFF
d_call: NA; v_call: TRBV2; cdr3_length: 17; clone_size: NA; j_call: TRBJ1-3; cdr3_nt: TGTGCCAGCAGCCAGCGAGACAGCGCTCGATCTGGAAACACCATATATTTT; cdr3_aa: CASSQRDSARSGNTIYF
d_call: NA; v_call: TRBV7-3; cdr3_length: 17; clone_size: NA; j_call: TRBJ1-5; cdr3_nt: TGTGCCAGCAGCTTTCGGTTCCGGTCGGGACAAGGACAGCCCCAGCATTTT; cdr3_aa: CASSFRFRSGQGQPQHF
d_call: NA; v_call: TRBV12-3/TRBV12-4; cdr3_length: 13; clone_size: NA; j_call: TRBJ1-1; cdr3_nt: TGTGCCAGCAGTCTTACACCGAACACTGAAGCTTTCTTT; cdr3_aa: CASSLTPNTEAFF
d_call: NA; v_call: TRBV10-3; cdr3_length: 15; clone_size: NA; j_call: TRBJ2-6; cdr3_nt: TGTGCCATCAGTGATTCCGTCTCTGGGGCCAACGTCCTGACTTTC; cdr3_aa: CAISDSVSGANVLTF
d_call: TRBD2; v_call: TRBV3-1/TRBV3-2; cdr3_length: 17; clone_size: NA; j_call: TRBJ2-5; cdr3_nt: TGTGCCAGCAGAGCTCGGACTAGCGGGGGGGCGGGAGAGACCCAGTACTTC; cdr3_aa: CASRARTSGGAGETQYF
d_call: TRBD1; v_call: TRBV12-3/TRBV12-4; cdr3_length: 13; clone_size: NA; j_call: TRBJ2-2; cdr3_nt: TGTGCCAGCAGTGACCACAGGGGCGGGGAGCTGTTTTTT; cdr3_aa: CASSDHRGGELFF
d_call: NA; v_call: TRBV28; cdr3_length: 11; clone_size: once; j_call: TRBJ2-5; cdr3_nt: TGTGCCAGCAGTTACAGAGAGACCCAGTACTTC; cdr3_aa: CASSYRETQYF
d_call: TRBD2; v_call: TRBV5-1; cdr3_length: 19; clone_size: NA; j_call: TRBJ2-1; cdr3_nt: TGCGCCAGCAGCCCCGAGGGTAGCGGGAGGGGGACGTCCTACAATGAGCAGTTCTTC; cdr3_aa: CASSPEGSGRGTSYNEQFF
d_call: NA; v_call: TRBV1; cdr3_length: 16; clone_size: NA; j_call: TRBJ2-1; cdr3_nt: TGCACCAGCAGCCAAGTGTCTAGCGGGTGGTACAATGAGCAGTTCTTC; cdr3_aa: CTSSQVSSGWYNEQFF
d_call: TRBD2; v_call: TRBV11-2; cdr3_length: 15; clone_size: NA; j_call: TRBJ2-1; cdr3_nt: TGTGCCAGCAGCTACGCCCGGGGGGCCTACAATGAGCAGTTCTTC; cdr3_aa: CASSYARGAYNEQFF
d_call: TRBD2; v_call: TRBV2; cdr3_length: 18; clone_size: NA; j_call: TRBJ2-1; cdr3_nt: TGTGCCAGCAGTGAATCGGGACTAGCGGAGAGCTCCTACAATGAGCAGTTCTTC; cdr3_aa: CASSESGLAESSYNEQFF
d_call: NA; v_call: TRBV7-3; cdr3_length: 13; clone_size: NA; j_call: TRBJ1-2; cdr3_nt: TGTGCCAGCAGCTTAAACCCCTCGGGTGGCTACACCTTC; cdr3_aa: CASSLNPSGGYTF
d_call: NA; v_call: TRBV6-4; cdr3_length: 15; clone_size: NA; j_call: TRBJ1-4; cdr3_nt: TGTGCCAGCAGTAACCCTCAGGGTGGGGATGAAAAACTGTTTTTT; cdr3_aa: CASSNPQGGDEKLFF
d_call: NA; v_call: TRBV18; cdr3_length: 15; clone_size: NA; j_call: TRBJ1-6; cdr3_nt: TGTGCCAGCTCTCAGGGCGGAGATCGAAATTCACCCCTCCACTTT; cdr3_aa: CASSQGGDRNSPLHF
d_call: TRBD1; v_call: TRBV4-1; cdr3_length: 16; clone_size: NA; j_call: TRBJ2-7; cdr3_nt: TGCGCCAGCAGCCAAGAAAATAGGGGGCCCTCCTACGAGCAGTACTTC; cdr3_aa: CASSQENRGPSYEQYF